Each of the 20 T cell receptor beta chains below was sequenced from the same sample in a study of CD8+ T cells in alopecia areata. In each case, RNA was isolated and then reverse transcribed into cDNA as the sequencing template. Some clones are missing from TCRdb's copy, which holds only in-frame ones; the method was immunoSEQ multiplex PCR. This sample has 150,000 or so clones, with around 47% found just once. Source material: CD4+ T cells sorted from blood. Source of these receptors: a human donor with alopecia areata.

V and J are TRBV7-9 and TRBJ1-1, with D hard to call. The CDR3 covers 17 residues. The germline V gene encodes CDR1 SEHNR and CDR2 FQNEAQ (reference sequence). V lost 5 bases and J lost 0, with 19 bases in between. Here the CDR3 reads CASSQSGAGLLNTEAFF. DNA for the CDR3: TGTGCCAGCAGCCAATCGGGAGCAGGCCTTTTGAACACTGAAGCTTTCTTT.

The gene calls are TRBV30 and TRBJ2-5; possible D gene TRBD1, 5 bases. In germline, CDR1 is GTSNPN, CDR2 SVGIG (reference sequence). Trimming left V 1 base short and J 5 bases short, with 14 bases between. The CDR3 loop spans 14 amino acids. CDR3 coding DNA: TGTGCCTGGAGTGCCCTCCCGAAGGGGGAGACCCAGTACTTC. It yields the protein CAWSALPKGETQYF.

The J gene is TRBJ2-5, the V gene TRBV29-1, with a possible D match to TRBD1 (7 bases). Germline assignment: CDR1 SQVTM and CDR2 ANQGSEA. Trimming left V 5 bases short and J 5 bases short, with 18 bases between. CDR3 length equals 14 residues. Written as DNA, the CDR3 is TGCAGCGTTCCTTACGGACAGGCGGGGGAGACCCAGTACTTC. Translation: CSVPYGQAGETQYF.

CDR3 in amino acids: CSAEVTIQYF. CDR3 sequence (DNA): TGCAGTGCTGAAGTTACCATTCAGTACTTC. This rearrangement joins TRBV20-1 to TRBJ2-4, with D unresolved. The CDR3 consists of 10 residues. The V gene's germline CDR1 is DFQATT and CDR2 SNEGSKA (reference sequence). V dropped 5 bases and J dropped 9 bases, with 8 bases sitting between them.

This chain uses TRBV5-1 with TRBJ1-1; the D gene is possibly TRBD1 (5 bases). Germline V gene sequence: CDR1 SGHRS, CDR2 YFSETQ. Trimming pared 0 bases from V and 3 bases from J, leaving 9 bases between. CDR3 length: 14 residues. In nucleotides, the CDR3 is TGCGCCAGCAGCTTGGATGGGACTGACACTGAAGCTTTCTTT. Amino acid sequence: CASSLDGTDTEAFF.

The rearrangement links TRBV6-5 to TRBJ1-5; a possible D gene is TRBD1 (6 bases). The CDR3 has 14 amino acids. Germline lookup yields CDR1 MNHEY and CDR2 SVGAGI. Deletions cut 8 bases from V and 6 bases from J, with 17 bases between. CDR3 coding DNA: TGTGCCAGCTGCAAGACGGGGGCGTGTCAGCCCCAGCATTTT. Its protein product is CASCKTGACQPQHF.

CDR3 nucleotide sequence: TGTGCCATTCAACCGGGACAGTATCAGCCCCAGCATTTT. Translation gives CAIQPGQYQPQHF. The chain employs TRBV2 and TRBJ1-5; 7 bases agree with TRBD1. Per the germline V gene, CDR1 is SNHLY and CDR2 is FYNNEI. The CDR3 runs to 13 residues. Unmatched junction bases numbered 8, after V lost 10 bases and J lost 5 bases.

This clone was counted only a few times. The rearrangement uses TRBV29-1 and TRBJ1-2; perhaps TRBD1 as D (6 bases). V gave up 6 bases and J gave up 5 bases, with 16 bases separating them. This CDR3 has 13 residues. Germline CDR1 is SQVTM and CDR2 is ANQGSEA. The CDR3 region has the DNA TGCAGCGTACTGACAGGCCGGGAGTATGGCTACACCTTC. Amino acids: CSVLTGREYGYTF.

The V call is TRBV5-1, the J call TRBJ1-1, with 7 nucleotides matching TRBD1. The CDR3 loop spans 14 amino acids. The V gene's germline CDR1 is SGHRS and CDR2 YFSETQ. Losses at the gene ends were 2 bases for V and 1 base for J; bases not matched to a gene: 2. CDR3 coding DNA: TGCGCCAGCAGCTTAAGACAGGGGAACACTGAAGCTTTCTTT. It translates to CASSLRQGNTEAFF.

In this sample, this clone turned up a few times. CDR3 loop: CAWQIRDSAYEQYF. As DNA, the CDR3 is TGTGCCTGGCAAATCCGGGACAGCGCCTACGAGCAGTACTTC. The chain joins TRBV30 to TRBJ2-7, with 7 bases aligning to TRBD1. The CDR3 is 14 amino acids. Trimming at V came to 5 bases and at J to 2 bases, leaving 9 bases not matched to a gene. CDR1 GTSNPN and CDR2 SVGIG come from the germline V gene (reference sequence). The full variable domain, with the rest looked up from reference TRBV30 and TRBJ2-7, is SQTIHQWPATLVQPVGSPLSLECTVEGTSNPNLYWYRQAAGRGLQLLFYSVGIGQISSEVPQNLSASRPQDRQFILSSKKLLLSDSGFYLCAWQIRDSAYEQYFGPGTRLTVT.

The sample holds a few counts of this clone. CDR3 region: CASSWTDQETQYF. The CDR3 coding sequence is TGTGCCAGCTCCTGGACAGACCAAGAGACCCAGTACTTC. The V gene is TRBV18, the J gene TRBJ2-5; possibly TRBD1 for D (6 bases). Germline CDR1 is KGHSH and CDR2 is LQKENI. Trimming took off 6 bases at V and 0 bases at J, with 8 bases between the two ends. The CDR3 extends over 13 amino acids.

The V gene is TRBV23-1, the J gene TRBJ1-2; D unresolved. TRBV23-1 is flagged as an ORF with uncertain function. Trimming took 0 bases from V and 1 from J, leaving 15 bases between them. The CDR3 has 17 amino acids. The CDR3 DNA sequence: TGCGCCAGCAGTCAATCTCCCCGGACGGAGGATAACTATGGCTACACCTTC. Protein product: CASSQSPRTEDNYGYTF.

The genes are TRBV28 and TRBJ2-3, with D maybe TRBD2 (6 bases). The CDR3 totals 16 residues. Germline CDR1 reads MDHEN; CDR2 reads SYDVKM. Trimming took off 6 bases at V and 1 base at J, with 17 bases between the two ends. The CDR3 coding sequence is TGTGCCAGCAGACCCCCTACCGGGACTCGCACAGATACGCAGTATTTT. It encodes CASRPPTGTRTDTQYF.

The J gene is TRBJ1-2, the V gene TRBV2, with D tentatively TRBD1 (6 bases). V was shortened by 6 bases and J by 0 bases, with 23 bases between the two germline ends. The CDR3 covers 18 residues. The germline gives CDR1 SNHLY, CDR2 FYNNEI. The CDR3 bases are TGTGCCAGCAGCAACCCGGGACAAGGAGCCCTCTCTAACTATGGCTACACCTTC. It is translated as CASSNPGQGALSNYGYTF.

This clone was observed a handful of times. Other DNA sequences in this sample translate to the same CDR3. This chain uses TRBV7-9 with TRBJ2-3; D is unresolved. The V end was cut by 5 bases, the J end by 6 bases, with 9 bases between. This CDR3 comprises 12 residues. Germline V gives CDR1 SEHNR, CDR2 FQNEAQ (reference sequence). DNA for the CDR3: TGTGCCAGCAGCCCCACTACGGATACGCAGTATTTT. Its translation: CASSPTTDTQYF.

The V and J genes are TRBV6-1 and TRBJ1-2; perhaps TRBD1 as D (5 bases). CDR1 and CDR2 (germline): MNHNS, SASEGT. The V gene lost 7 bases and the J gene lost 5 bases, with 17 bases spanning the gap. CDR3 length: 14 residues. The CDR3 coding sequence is TGTGCCAGCAACTCAATGGACATAGGGTATGGCTACACCTTC. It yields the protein CASNSMDIGYGYTF.

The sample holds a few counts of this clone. CDR3 sequence: CATNSGTYEQYF. The CDR3 DNA reads as TGTGCCACCAATTCGGGAACCTACGAGCAGTACTTC. The chain has TRBV27 and TRBJ2-7; a possible D gene is TRBD2 (5 bases). This CDR3 spans 12 amino acids. Looked up from germline, CDR1 is MNHEY and CDR2 is SMNVEV (reference sequence). Trimming removed 10 bases at V and 2 bases at J, with 12 bases between.

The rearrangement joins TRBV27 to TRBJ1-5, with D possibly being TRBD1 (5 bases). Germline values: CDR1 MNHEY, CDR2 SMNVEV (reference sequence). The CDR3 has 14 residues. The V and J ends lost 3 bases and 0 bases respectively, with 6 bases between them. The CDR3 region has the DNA TGTGCCAGCAGTTTTCAGGGTAGCAATCAGCCCCAGCATTTT. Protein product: CASSFQGSNQPQHF.

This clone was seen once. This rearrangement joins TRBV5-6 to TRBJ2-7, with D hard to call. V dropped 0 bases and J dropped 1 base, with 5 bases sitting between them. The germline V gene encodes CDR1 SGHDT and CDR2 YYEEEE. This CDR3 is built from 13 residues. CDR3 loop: CASSLVGSYEQYF. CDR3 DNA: TGTGCCAGCAGCTTGGTGGGATCCTACGAGCAGTACTTC.

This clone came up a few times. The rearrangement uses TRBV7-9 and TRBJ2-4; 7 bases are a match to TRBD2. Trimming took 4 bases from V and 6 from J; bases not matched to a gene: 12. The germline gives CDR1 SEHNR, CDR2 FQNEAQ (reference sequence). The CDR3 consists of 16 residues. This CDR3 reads CASSSSGTVETNIQYF. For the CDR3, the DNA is TGTGCCAGCAGCTCCAGCGGGACGGTGGAAACAAACATTCAGTACTTC.